This is a list of T cell receptor beta chains from one sample in a study of cytomegalovirus exposure and HLA in healthy donors. Sequencing used immunoSEQ multiplex PCR; TCRdb keeps in-frame clones, though not all of them. The profile shows under 100,000 clones, 60% to 80% of them singletons. Material for sequencing was PBMCs. These receptors came from a woman aged 50 to 65 in good health and CMV-seropositive. CDR3s include the opening cysteine and the closing phenylalanine or tryptophan. D genes are given only for firm matches. A clone size is listed for some rows: how often the clone was seen (once, few, many), or a class if it is expanded.

clone_size	v_call	d_call	j_call	cdr3_aa	cdr3_nt
.	TRBV28	TRBD1	TRBJ1-2	CASSTLGTGGSGYTF	TGTGCCAGCAGCACCTTAGGGACAGGGGGCTCTGGCTACACCTTC
.	TRBV21-1	.	TRBJ2-7	CAILQREKGEQYF	TGTGCCATCCTCCAGCGGGAGAAAGGCGAGCAGTACTTC
.	TRBV7-9	TRBD2	TRBJ2-5	CSSSLGLAGYIQETQYF	TGTTCCAGCAGCTTGGGACTAGCGGGATATATACAAGAGACCCAGTACTTC
.	TRBV19	TRBD2	TRBJ2-1	CASSIRTSGPSYNEQFF	TGTGCCAGTAGTATCCGGACTAGCGGACCCTCCTACAATGAGCAGTTCTTC
.	TRBV2	.	TRBJ2-2	CASRREGGTGELFF	TGTGCCAGCAGGAGAGAAGGGGGCACCGGGGAGCTGTTTTTT
.	TRBV15	.	TRBJ2-3	CATSRDDTGTDTQYF	TGTGCCACCAGCAGAGATGATACGGGCACAGATACGCAGTATTTT
.	TRBV6-4	.	TRBJ2-2	CASSDRNTGELFF	TGTGCCAGCAGTGACCGGAACACCGGGGAGCTGTTTTTT
.	TRBV6-5	.	TRBJ1-1	CASSDQRVAFF	TGTGCCAGCAGTGACCAGAGGGTCGCTTTCTTT
.	TRBV5-1	.	TRBJ2-5	CASSFEQGPAMGETQYF	TGCGCCAGCAGCTTCGAACAGGGCCCAGCGATGGGCGAGACCCAGTACTTC
few	TRBV10-2	TRBD1	TRBJ2-7	CASSRAGQGGEQYF	TGCGCCAGCAGCCGAGCGGGACAGGGTGGCGAGCAGTACTTC
.	TRBV13	TRBD2	TRBJ2-7	CASTWEGGGYEQCF	TGTGCCAGCACTTGGGAGGGAGGAGGCTACGAGCAGTGCTTC
.	TRBV7-9	TRBD2	TRBJ2-7	CASSRERGTSSYEQYF	TGTGCCAGCAGCCGTGAGCGGGGGACGAGCTCCTACGAGCAGTACTTC
.	TRBV4-1	.	TRBJ2-7	CASSQDDIPYEQYF	TGCGCCAGCAGCCAAGACGACATTCCCTACGAGCAGTACTTC
.	TRBV10-1	.	TRBJ2-1	CASSPSVPYNEQFF	TGCGCCAGCAGCCCTAGTGTCCCCTACAATGAGCAGTTCTTC
.	TRBV2	.	TRBJ2-3	CASSPGTSTDTQYF	TGTGCCAGCAGCCCCGGGACTAGCACAGATACGCAGTATTTT
.	TRBV4-3	.	TRBJ2-1	CASSRRVGISYNEQFF	TGCGCCAGCAGCCGGAGGGTGGGAATCTCCTACAATGAGCAGTTCTTC